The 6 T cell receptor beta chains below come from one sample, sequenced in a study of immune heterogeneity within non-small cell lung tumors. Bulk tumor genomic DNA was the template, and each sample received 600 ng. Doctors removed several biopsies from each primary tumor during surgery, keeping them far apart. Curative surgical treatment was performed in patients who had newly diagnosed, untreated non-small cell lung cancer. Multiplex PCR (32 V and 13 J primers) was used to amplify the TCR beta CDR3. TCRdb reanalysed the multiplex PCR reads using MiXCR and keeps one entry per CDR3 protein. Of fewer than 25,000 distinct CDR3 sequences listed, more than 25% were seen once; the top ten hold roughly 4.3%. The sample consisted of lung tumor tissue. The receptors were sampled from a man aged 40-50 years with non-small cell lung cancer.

CDR3 bases: TGCGCCAGCAGCAACTCCGGGACAGGGGATTCACCCCTCCACTTT. Its protein is CASSNSGTGDSPLHF. The chain joins TRBV5-1 to TRBJ1-6; TRBD1 matches at 10 bases. Trimming at V came to 4 bases and at J to 8 bases, leaving 6 bases not matched to a gene. CDR3 length: 15 amino acids. Germline CDR1 SGHRS, CDR2 YFSETQ.

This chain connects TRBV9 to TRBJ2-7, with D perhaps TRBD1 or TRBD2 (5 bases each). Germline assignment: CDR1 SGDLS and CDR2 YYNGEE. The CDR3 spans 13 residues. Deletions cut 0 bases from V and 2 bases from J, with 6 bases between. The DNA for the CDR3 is TGTGCCAGCAGCGTAGGGGACCCCTACGAGCAGTACTTC. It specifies CASSVGDPYEQYF.

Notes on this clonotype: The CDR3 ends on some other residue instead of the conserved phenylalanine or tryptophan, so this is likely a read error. CDR3 in amino acids: CASSYGQGARGGELFS. Here the CDR3 DNA reads TGTGCCAGCAGTTACGGCCAGGGGGCGCGTGGCGGGGAGCTGTTTTCT. V usage is TRBV6-2 or TRBV6-3 and J usage is TRBJ2-2; 8 bases map to TRBD1. Germline loops: CDR1 MNHEY, CDR2 SVGEGT. The trim removed 2 bases at V and 7 bases at J, leaving 9 bases unmatched. This CDR3 spans 16 amino acids.

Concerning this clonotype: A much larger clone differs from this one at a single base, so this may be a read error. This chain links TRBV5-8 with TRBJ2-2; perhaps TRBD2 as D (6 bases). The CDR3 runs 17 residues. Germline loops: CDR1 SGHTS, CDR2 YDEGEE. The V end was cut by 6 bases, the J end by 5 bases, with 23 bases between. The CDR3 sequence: CASTPEIIGGHTGELFF. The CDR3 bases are TGTGCCAGCACCCCCGAAATTATCGGGGGTCATACCGGGGAGCTGTTTTTT.

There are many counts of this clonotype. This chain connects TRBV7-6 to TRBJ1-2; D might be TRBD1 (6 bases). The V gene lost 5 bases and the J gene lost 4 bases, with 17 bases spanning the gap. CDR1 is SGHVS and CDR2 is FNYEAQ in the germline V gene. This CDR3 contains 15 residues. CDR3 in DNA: TGTGCCAGCAGCAGAACCCTACGGGACACCTATGGCTACACCTTC. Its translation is CASSRTLRDTYGYTF. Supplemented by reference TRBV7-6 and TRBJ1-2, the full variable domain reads GAGVSQSPRYKVTKRGQDVALRCDPISGHVSLYWYRQALGQGPEFLTYFNYEAQQDKSGLPNDRFSAERPEGSISTLTIQRTEQRDSAMYRCASSRTLRDTYGYTFGSGTRLTVV.

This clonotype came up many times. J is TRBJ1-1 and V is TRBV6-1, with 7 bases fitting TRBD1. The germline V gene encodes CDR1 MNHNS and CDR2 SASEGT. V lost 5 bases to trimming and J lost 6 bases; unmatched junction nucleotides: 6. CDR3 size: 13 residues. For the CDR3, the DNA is TGTGCCAGCAGTCCTGACAGGGATGCTGAAGCTTTCTTT. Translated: CASSPDRDAEAFF.